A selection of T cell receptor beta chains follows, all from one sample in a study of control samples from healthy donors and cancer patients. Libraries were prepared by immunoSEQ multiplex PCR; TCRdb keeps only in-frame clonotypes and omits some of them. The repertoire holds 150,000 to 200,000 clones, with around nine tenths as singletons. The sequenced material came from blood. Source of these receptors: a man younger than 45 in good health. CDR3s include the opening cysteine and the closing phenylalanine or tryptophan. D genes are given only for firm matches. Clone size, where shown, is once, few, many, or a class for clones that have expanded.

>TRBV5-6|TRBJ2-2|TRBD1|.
CASSRDRGQYTGELFF
TGTGCCAGCAGCAGGGACAGGGGGCAGTACACCGGGGAGCTGTTTTTT
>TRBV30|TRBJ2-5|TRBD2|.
CAWSFSGRFRETQYF
TGTGCCTGGAGTTTTAGCGGGAGGTTCAGAGAGACCCAGTACTTC
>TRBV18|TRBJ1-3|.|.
CASSPTASLGNTIYF
TGTGCCAGCTCACCGACGGCCTCCTTGGGAAACACCATATATTTT
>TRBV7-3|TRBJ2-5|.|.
CASSPGGGAPETQYF
TGTGCCAGCAGCCCAGGAGGCGGGGCACCAGAGACCCAGTACTTC
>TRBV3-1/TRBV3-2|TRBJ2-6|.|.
CASSKTRGGFSGANVLTF
TGTGCCAGCAGCAAGACAAGGGGCGGCTTTTCTGGGGCCAACGTCCTGACTTTC
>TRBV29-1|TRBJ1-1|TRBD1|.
CSARNGTGENTEAFF
TGCAGCGCCCGAAATGGGACAGGGGAAAACACTGAAGCTTTCTTT
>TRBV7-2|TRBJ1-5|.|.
CASSLGPGVWPQHF
TGTGCCAGCAGCTTAGGCCCCGGGGTTTGGCCCCAGCATTTT
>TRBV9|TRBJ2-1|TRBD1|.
CASSSRTGNNEQFF
TGTGCCAGCAGCTCCAGGACAGGGAACAATGAGCAGTTCTTC
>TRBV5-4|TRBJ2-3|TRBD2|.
CASSPPSGGLDTQYF
TGTGCCAGCAGCCCACCTAGCGGGGGGTTAGATACGCAGTATTTT
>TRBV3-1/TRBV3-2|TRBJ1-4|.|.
CASSLGEKLFF
TGTGCCAGCAGCCTAGGAGAAAAACTGTTTTTT
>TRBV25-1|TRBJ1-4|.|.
CASTPRGSNEKLFF
TGTGCCAGCACCCCACGTGGATCTAATGAAAAACTGTTTTTT
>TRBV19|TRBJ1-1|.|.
CASIPRESRRNTEAFF
TGTGCCAGTATCCCTCGGGAAAGTCGGAGGAACACTGAAGCTTTCTTT
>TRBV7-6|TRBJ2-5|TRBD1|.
CASSLEAGGETQYF
TGTGCCAGCAGCTTAGAGGCAGGGGGAGAGACCCAGTACTTC
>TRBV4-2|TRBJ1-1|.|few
CASSQERVGQGGTEAFF
TGTGCCAGCAGCCAAGAACGCGTGGGGCAGGGTGGCACTGAAGCTTTCTTT
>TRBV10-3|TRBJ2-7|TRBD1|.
CAISGGQATYEQYF
TGTGCCATCAGTGGGGGACAGGCCACCTACGAGCAGTACTTC
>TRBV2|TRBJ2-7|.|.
CASSGNGAYEQYF
TGTGCCAGCAGTGGAAACGGGGCCTACGAGCAGTACTTC
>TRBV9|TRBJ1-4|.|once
CASSRRPRVTNEKLFF
TGTGCCAGCAGCCGTAGGCCACGAGTGACTAATGAAAAACTGTTTTTT
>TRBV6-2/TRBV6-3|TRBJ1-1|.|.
CASSPQGNTEAFF
TGTGCCAGCAGTCCACAGGGGAACACTGAAGCTTTCTTT
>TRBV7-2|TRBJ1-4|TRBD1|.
CASSLAPPQGGTGVNEKLFF
TGTGCCAGCAGCTTAGCCCCCCCCCAGGGTGGGACAGGGGTTAATGAAAAACTGTTTTTT
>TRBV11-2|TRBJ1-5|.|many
CASSLDRLKPQHF
TGTGCCAGCAGCTTAGATAGATTGAAGCCCCAGCATTTT
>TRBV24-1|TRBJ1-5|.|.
CATSRNSNQPQHF
TGTGCCACTTCCCGGAATAGCAATCAGCCCCAGCATTTT
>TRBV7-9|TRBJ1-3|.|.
CASTLPTQSLSGNTIYF
TGTGCCAGCACCTTACCCACCCAATCCCTCTCTGGAAACACCATATATTTT
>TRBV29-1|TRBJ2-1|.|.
CSAAPGEQFF
TGCAGCGCAGCCCCGGGAGAGCAGTTCTTC
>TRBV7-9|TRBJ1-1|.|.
CASSPDGNTEAFF
TGTGCCAGCAGCCCGGACGGTAACACTGAAGCTTTCTTT
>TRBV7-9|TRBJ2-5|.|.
CATLLAGGGETQYF
TGTGCCACCTTATTGGCAGGCGGCGGGGAGACCCAGTACTTC
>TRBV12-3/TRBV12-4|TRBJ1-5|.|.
CASAGTSYQPQHF
TGTGCCAGCGCTGGGACTTCCTATCAGCCCCAGCATTTT
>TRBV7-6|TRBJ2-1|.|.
CASSPSENEQFF
TGTGCCAGCAGCCCTTCTGAAAATGAGCAGTTCTTC
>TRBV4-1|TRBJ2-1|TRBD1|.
CASSQERQGVHEQFF
TGCGCCAGCAGCCAAGAACGACAGGGGGTCCATGAGCAGTTCTTC
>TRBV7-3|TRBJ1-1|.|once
CASSLWENTEAFF
TGTGCCAGCAGCTTATGGGAGAACACTGAAGCTTTCTTT
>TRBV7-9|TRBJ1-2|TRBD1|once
CASSVSGTGIYGYTF
TGTGCCAGCAGCGTCTCCGGGACAGGGATCTATGGCTACACCTTC
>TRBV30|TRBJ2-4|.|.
CAWSVRELRNIQYF
TGTGCCTGGAGTGTACGTGAGCTGAGGAACATTCAGTACTTC
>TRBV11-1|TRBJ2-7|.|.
CASSHQRGIRDEQYF
TGTGCCAGCAGCCATCAAAGGGGAATAAGGGACGAGCAGTACTTC
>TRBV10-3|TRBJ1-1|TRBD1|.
CAISDGTANTEAFF
TGTGCCATCAGTGATGGGACAGCGAACACTGAAGCTTTCTTT
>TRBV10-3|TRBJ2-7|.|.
CATGTPSDYEQYF
TGTGCCACTGGGACACCCTCAGACTACGAGCAGTACTTC
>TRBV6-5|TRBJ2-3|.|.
CASIQGDTQYF
TGTGCCAGCATCCAGGGAGATACGCAGTATTTT
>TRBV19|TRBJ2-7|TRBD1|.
CASSSGTGIHEQYF
TGTGCCAGTAGTTCCGGGACAGGGATCCACGAGCAGTACTTC
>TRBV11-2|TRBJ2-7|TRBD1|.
CASSLPGQGAGEQYF
TGTGCCAGCAGTTTACCGGGACAGGGGGCGGGTGAGCAGTACTTC
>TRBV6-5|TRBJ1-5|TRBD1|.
CASSRTGVSNQPQHF
TGTGCCAGCAGCCGCACAGGGGTGAGCAATCAGCCCCAGCATTTT
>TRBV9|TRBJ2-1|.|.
CASSVEGGTYNEQFF
TGTGCCAGCAGCGTAGAAGGAGGGACCTACAATGAGCAGTTCTTC
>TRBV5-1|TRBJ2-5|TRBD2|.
CASSWGLAGLQETQYF
TGCGCCAGCAGCTGGGGACTAGCGGGCTTACAAGAGACCCAGTACTTC
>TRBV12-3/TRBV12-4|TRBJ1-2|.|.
CASSLTDSHGYTF
TGTGCCAGCAGCCTGACAGATTCCCATGGCTACACCTTC
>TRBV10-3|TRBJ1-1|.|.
CASQAENTEAFF
TGTGCCAGCCAGGCGGAGAACACTGAAGCTTTCTTT
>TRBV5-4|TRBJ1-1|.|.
CASSPRDGEAFF
TGTGCCAGCAGCCCTCGGGACGGTGAAGCTTTCTTT
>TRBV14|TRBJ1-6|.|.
CASSQDRTRSSYNSPLHF
TGTGCCAGCAGCCAAGACCGCACCCGGAGCTCCTATAATTCACCCCTCCACTTT
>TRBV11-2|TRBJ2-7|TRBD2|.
CASSLVPLAGYEQYF
TGTGCCAGCAGCTTAGTCCCCCTAGCGGGTTACGAGCAGTACTTC
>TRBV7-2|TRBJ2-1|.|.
CASSILRNNEQFF
TGTGCCAGCAGCATCCTAAGGAACAATGAGCAGTTCTTC
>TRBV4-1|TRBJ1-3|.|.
CASSQDAAGYSGNTIYF
TGCGCCAGCAGCCAAGACGCCGCAGGGTACTCTGGAAACACCATATATTTT
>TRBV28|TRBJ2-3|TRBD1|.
CASRKKTGEPTDTQYF
TGTGCCAGCAGAAAAAAAACAGGGGAACCAACAGATACGCAGTATTTT
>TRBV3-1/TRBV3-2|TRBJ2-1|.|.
CASRASTTSEQFF
TGTGCCAGCAGAGCTAGCACGACCTCCGAGCAGTTCTTC
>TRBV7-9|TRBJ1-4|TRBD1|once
CASSTRQGRGFNEKLFF
TGTGCCAGCAGCACCCGACAGGGTAGGGGATTTAATGAAAAACTGTTTTTT
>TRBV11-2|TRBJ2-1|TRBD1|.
CASSLTGELIQFF
TGTGCCAGCAGCTTGACAGGGGAACTCATCCAGTTCTTC
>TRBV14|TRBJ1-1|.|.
CASSLGGAGKDTEAFF
TGTGCCAGCAGCCTTGGGGGGGCAGGGAAGGACACTGAAGCTTTCTTT
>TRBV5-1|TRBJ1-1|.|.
CASIGSTEAFF
TGCGCCAGCATCGGAAGCACTGAAGCTTTCTTT
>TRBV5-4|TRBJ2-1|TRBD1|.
CASSLTGQGTSWHNEQFF
TGTGCCAGCAGCTTGACGGGACAGGGGACTTCATGGCACAATGAGCAGTTCTTC
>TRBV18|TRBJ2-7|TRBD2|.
CASSPVSGTISYEQYF
TGTGCCAGCTCACCGGTATCCGGGACTATCTCCTACGAGCAGTACTTC
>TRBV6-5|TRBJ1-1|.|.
CASTRGTEAFF
TGTGCCAGCACACGGGGTACTGAAGCTTTCTTT
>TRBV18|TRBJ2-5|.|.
CASSGYQETQYF
TGTGCCAGCTCGGGGTACCAAGAGACCCAGTACTTC
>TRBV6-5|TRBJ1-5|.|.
CASGRVGNQPQHF
TGTGCCAGCGGCCGGGTTGGCAATCAGCCCCAGCATTTT